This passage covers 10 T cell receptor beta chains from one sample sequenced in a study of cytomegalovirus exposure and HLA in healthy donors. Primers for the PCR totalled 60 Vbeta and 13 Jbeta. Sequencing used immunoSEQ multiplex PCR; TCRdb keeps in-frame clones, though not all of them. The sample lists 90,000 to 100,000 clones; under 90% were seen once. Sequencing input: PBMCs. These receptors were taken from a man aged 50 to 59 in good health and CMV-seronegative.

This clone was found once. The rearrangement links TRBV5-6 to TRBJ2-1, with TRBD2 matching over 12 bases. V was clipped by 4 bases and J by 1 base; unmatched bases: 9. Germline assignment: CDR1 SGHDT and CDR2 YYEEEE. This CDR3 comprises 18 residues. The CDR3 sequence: CASSPPTSGRGSYNEQFF. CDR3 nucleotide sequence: TGTGCCAGCAGCCCCCCGACTAGCGGGAGAGGGTCCTACAATGAGCAGTTCTTC. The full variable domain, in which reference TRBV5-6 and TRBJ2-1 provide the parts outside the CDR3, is DAGVTQSPTHLIKTRGQQVTLRCSPKSGHDTVSWYQQALGQGPQFIFQYYEEEERQRGNFPDRFSGHQFPNYSSELNVNALLLGDSALYLCASSPPTSGRGSYNEQFFGPGTRLTVL.

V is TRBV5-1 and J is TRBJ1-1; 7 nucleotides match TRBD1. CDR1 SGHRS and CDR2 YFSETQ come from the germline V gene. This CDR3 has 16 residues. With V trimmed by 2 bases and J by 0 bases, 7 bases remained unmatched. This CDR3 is CASSFRPTGLNTEAFF. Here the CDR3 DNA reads TGCGCCAGCAGCTTCAGACCGACAGGGCTGAACACTGAAGCTTTCTTT.

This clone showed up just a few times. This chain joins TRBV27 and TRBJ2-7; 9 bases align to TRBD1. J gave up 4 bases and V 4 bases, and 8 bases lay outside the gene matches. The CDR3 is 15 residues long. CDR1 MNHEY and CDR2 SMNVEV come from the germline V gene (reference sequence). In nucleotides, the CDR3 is TGTGCCAGCAGTTCGGGACAGGGCCTTGGATACGAGCAGTACTTC. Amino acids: CASSSGQGLGYEQYF.

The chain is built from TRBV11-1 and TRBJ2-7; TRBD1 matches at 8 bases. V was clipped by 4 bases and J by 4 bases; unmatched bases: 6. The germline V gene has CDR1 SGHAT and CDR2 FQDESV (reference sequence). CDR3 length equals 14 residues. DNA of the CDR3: TGTGCCAGCAGCTCCCGGACAGGGAAGTACGAGCAGTACTTC. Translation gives CASSSRTGKYEQYF.

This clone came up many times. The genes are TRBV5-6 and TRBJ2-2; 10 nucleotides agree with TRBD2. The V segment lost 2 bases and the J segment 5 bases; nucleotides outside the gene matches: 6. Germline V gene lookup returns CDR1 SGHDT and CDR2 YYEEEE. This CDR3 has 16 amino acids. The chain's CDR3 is CASSLGTSGITGELFF. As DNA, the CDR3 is TGTGCCAGCAGCTTAGGAACTAGCGGGATAACCGGGGAGCTGTTTTTT.

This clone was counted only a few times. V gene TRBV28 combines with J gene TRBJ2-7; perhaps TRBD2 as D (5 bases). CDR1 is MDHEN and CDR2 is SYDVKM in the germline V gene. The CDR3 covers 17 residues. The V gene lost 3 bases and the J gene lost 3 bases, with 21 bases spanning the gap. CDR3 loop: CASSLGAAPQGGYEQYF. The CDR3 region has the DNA TGTGCCAGCAGTTTGGGCGCAGCCCCTCAAGGAGGCTACGAGCAGTACTTC.

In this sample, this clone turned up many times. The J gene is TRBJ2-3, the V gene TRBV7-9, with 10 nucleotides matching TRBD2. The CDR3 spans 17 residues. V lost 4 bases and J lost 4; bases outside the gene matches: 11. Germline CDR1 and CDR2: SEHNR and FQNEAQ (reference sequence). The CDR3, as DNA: TGTGCCAGCAGCTCCCCTTGGACTAGCGGCCGCGCAGATACGCAGTATTTT. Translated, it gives CASSSPWTSGRADTQYF.

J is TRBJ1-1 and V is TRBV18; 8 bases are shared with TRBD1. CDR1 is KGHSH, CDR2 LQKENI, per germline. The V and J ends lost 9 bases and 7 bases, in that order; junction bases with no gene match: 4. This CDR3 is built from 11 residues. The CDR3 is CASLQGVEAFF. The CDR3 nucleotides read TGTGCCAGTTTACAGGGGGTTGAAGCTTTCTTT.

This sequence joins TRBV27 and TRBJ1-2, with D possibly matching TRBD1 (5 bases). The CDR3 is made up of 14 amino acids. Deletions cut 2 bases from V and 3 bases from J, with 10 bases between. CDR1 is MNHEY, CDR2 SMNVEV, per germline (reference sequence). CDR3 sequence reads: CASSLKGPDYGYTF. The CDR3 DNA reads TGTGCCAGCAGTTTAAAGGGGCCTGACTATGGCTACACCTTC.

The CDR3 loop is CASSQVGRGVQEQFF. The CDR3 DNA reads TGTGCCAGCAGCCAAGTCGGCAGGGGGGTTCAGGAGCAGTTCTTC. The gene calls are TRBV4-2 and TRBJ2-1, with a possible D match to TRBD1 (7 bases). Trimming cost V 1 base and J 10 bases, with 17 bases left between them. CDR3 length equals 15 residues. The germline gives CDR1 LGHNA, CDR2 YNFKEQ.